This T cell receptor (beta chain) is drawn from a study of regulatory T cells. Study-level results: Hydrophobic residues at CDR3 positions 6 and 7 were enriched in conventional CD4+ T cells of CD3G-deficient patients. Skewed V and J usage and few unique V-J pairs marked patient repertoires, most in Tregs.

Germline V gene sequence: CDR1 ENHRY, CDR2 SYGVKD. The CDR3 length is 16 residues. Trimming shortened V by 1 base and J by 5 bases, and 18 bases separated the two germline ends. The PCR used 52 TRBV and 13 TRBJ primers. Produced via immunoSEQ multiplex PCR; TCRdb's table is partial and in-frame only. The repertoire consists of some 31,000 clones, with 93% occurring once and the leading ten covering about 1%. For this clone: Its specificity is unknown.

Every patient with CD3G deficiency had evidence of autoimmunity. At testing, patients were 2 to 39 years old, with reduced naive and increased memory T-cell proportions. Sorting split CD4+ cells into CD25-high CD127-low Tregs and CD25-low CD127-high conventional T cells. This TCR was recovered from a child aged 2 to 15 with CD3G deficiency. The rearrangement uses TRBV10-3 and TRBJ2-7; possibly TRBD1 for D (6 bases). Sample: conventional CD4+ T cells sorted from blood. In DNA, the CDR3 is TGTGCCATCAGTGAGTTCGGTGGGGGCAGGCGTGACGAGCAGTACTTC. Its protein is CAISEFGGGRRDEQYF.